These 12 T cell receptor beta chains were sequenced from one sample in a study of T-cell reconstitution after alpha-beta-depleted transplantation in children. Unique molecular identifiers were incorporated during preparation of the TCRbeta library. MiXCR was run by TCRdb on the PCR reads, yielding one entry per CDR3 protein. Of hundreds of thousands of distinct CDR3 sequences in the sample, about 10% are singletons; the top ten hold approximately 2%. The specimen was PBMCs, collected before TCRalphabeta/CD19-depleted stem cell transplant. Receptors originate from a child aged 2 to 9 with inherited bone marrow failure, due to receive a stem cell transplant.

In its sample, this clonotype was seen many times. The rearrangement joins TRBV5-1 to TRBJ2-1; maybe TRBD2 (6 bases). CDR1 is SGHRS and CDR2 is YFSETQ in the germline V gene. This CDR3 is 15 amino acids long. Trimming cost V 1 base and J 6 bases, with 14 bases left between them. The CDR3 is CASSLMAGLVNEQFF. CDR3 in DNA: TGCGCCAGCAGCTTGATGGCGGGATTGGTCAATGAGCAGTTCTTC.

This clonotype was recorded many times. The chain combines TRBV20-1 with TRBJ1-1; no clear D. V lost 0 bases and J lost 0, with 11 bases in between. The germline CDR1 and CDR2 sequences are DFQATT and SNEGSKA (reference sequence). The CDR3 runs 15 residues. CDR3 nucleotides: TGCAGTGCTAGAGACAGGTGGACCATGAACACTGAAGCTTTCTTT. It specifies CSARDRWTMNTEAFF.

This clonotype was counted many times. CDR3: CASSYLKGDKDNEQFF. CDR3 DNA: TGTGCCAGCAGTTATCTGAAGGGGGACAAGGACAATGAGCAGTTCTTC. The chain couples TRBV28 to TRBJ2-1; possible D gene TRBD1, 6 bases. V lost 4 bases to trimming and J lost 5 bases, with 18 bases between them. The CDR3 is 16 residues long. The germline CDR1 and CDR2 sequences are MDHEN and SYDVKM. Full variable domain (missing parts from reference TRBV28 and TRBJ2-1): DVKVTQSSRYLVKRTGEKVFLECVQDMDHENMFWYRQDPGLGLRLIYFSYDVKMKEKGDIPEGYSVSREKKERFSLILESASTNQTSMYLCASSYLKGDKDNEQFFGPGTRLTVL.

Many counts were recorded for this clonotype. The chain recombines TRBV20-1 with TRBJ1-5; no reliable D call. Germline assignment: CDR1 DFQATT and CDR2 SNEGSKA (reference sequence). Deletions cut 0 bases from V and 3 bases from J, with 9 bases between. The CDR3 covers 14 residues. The CDR3 reads CSARDDGYNQPQHF. CDR3 in DNA: TGCAGTGCTAGAGATGACGGTTACAATCAGCCCCAGCATTTT.

This clonotype was counted ten times or more. It is likely a read error, because the conserved phenylalanine at the end of the CDR3 is missing. It is unclear where the CDR3 begins or ends on the DNA, so no DNA is shown, and the CDR3 is as TCRdb lists it. The chain carries TRBV15 and TRBJ2-7; the D segment call TRBD1 is taken from the table without a DNA check. CDR1 is LNHNV and CDR2 is YYDKDF in the germline V gene (reference sequence). The CDR3 is made up of 13 amino acids, end residues included. The CDR3 here is CATSREPGVSSYI.

V is TRBV11-2 and J is TRBJ1-2, with D tentatively TRBD1 (5 bases). Trimming took 1 base from V and 6 from J, leaving 15 bases between them. The CDR3 is 15 amino acids. The germline V gene encodes CDR1 SGHAT and CDR2 FQNNGV. The CDR3, as DNA: TGTGCCAGCAGCTTAGTGGCGACAGAAGTCCATGGCTACACCTTC. This encodes CASSLVATEVHGYTF. Full variable domain (rest looked up from reference TRBV11-2 and TRBJ1-2): EAGVAQSPRYKIIEKRQSVAFWCNPISGHATLYWYQQILGQGPKLLIQFQNNGVVDDSQLPKDRFSAERLKGVDSTLKIQPAKLEDSAVYLCASSLVATEVHGYTFGSGTRLTVV.

The chain uses TRBV20-1 and TRBJ2-2; 8 nucleotides align to TRBD2. Germline V gene data show CDR1 as DFQATT and CDR2 as SNEGSKA (reference sequence). The V and J ends lost 1 base and 0 bases, in that order; junction bases with no gene match: 4. CDR3 length: 16 residues. CDR3 sequence reads: CSARAPGLANTGELFF. CDR3 sequence (DNA): TGCAGTGCTAGAGCACCGGGACTAGCGAACACCGGGGAGCTGTTTTTT.

This clonotype came up a few times. The CDR3 here is CASRAGSSGNTIYF. The CDR3 nucleotides are TGTGCCAGTAGAGCAGGGAGCTCTGGAAACACCATATATTTT. The chain combines TRBV19 with TRBJ1-3; TRBD1 is a possible D gene (5 bases). This CDR3 spans 14 amino acids. Trimming left V 6 bases short and J 0 bases short, with 9 bases between. Germline loops: CDR1 LNHDA, CDR2 SQIVND (reference sequence).

This clonotype has at least ten counts. The chain combines TRBV18 with TRBJ2-7; 8 bases match TRBD1. From germline, CDR1 is KGHSH and CDR2 LQKENI. V lost 6 bases, J lost 3 bases, and 10 bases stayed unmatched. The CDR3 has 15 residues. The chain's CDR3 is CASSPDRGRIYEQYF. For the CDR3, the DNA is TGTGCCAGCTCGCCAGACAGGGGCAGGATCTACGAGCAGTACTTC.

Many counts were recorded for this clonotype. The germline gene is not matched at one end of the junction; a read error may be the cause. This sequence joins TRBV7-9 and TRBJ2-1; TRBD2 is a possible D gene (6 bases). The CDR3 has 15 amino acids. The germline CDR1 and CDR2 sequences are SEHNR and FQNEAQ (reference sequence). CDR3 bases: TGTGCCAGCAGCTTTGCCGGGAGAGTAGGGAATGAGCATTTCTTC. This sequence encodes CASSFAGRVGNEHFF.

In its sample, this clonotype was seen many times. This rearrangement joins TRBV7-2 to TRBJ2-5; maybe TRBD1 (5 bases). V shed 1 base and J shed 5 bases, with 11 bases lying between them. The germline V gene encodes CDR1 SGHTA and CDR2 FQGNSA. The CDR3 consists of 14 residues. CDR3 nucleotides: TGTGCCAGCAGCTTAGTTTTGGGGCGGGAGACCCAGTACTTC. Translation gives CASSLVLGRETQYF. The variable domain in full, with the rest retrieved from reference TRBV7-2 and TRBJ2-5, is GAGVSQSPSNKVTEKGKDVELRCDPISGHTALYWYRQSLGQGLEFLIYFQGNSAPDKSGLPSDRFSAERTGGSVSTLTIQRTQQEDSAVYLCASSLVLGRETQYFGPGTRLLVL.

This clonotype has ten or more counts. This chain joins TRBV6-5 and TRBJ2-2; no firm D call. Trimming left V 1 base short and J 4 bases short, with 10 bases between. The germline V gene has CDR1 MNHEY and CDR2 SVGAGI. The CDR3 length is 15 residues. The CDR3 bases are TGTGCCAGCAGTTACTACACTCTGTCCACCGGGGAGCTGTTTTTT. It codes for CASSYYTLSTGELFF.